This T cell receptor (beta chain) was sequenced for a study of beta chain features in type 1 diabetes. Findings of the study overall: Sequencing of cDNA might inflate the share of cells that strongly express TCR. There were fewer insertions and more deletions at the VDJ junctions of type 1 diabetes patients. Type 1 diabetes patients had moderately but significantly shorter TCRB CDR3s in all four CD4+ subsets. The naive, central memory and Treg TCRB repertoires showed an apparent similarity that was greater among patients than among healthy donors.

This clone was seen many times. The antigen remains unidentified. Expressed TCRB transcripts were sequenced because the isolated RNA had all been reverse transcribed beforehand. TCRdb keeps only in-frame clones here, not all; method: immunoSEQ multiplex PCR. The sample lists about 150,000 clones, around an eighth occurring once. CDR3 length: 13 residues. V shed 10 bases and J shed 7 bases, with 17 bases lying between them. Germline V CDR1 and CDR2: MNHNY, SVGAGI (reference sequence). This receptor was taken from a man between 18 and 35 years old with type 1 diabetes. J is TRBJ2-1 and V is TRBV6-6; perhaps TRBD1 as D (5 bases). Sequencing was carried out using central memory CD4+ T cells from blood. CDR3 sequence reads: CATYLAPGNEQFF. The CDR3, as DNA: TGTGCCACCTACCTGGCCCCAGGGAATGAGCAGTTCTTC.